Shown below are 4 T cell receptor beta chains from a single sample sequenced in a study of blood T cell repertoires in COVID-19. Sequencing used immunoSEQ multiplex PCR; TCRdb keeps in-frame clones, though not all of them. The data hold a few hundred thousand clones, with about nine tenths observed a single time. The sample taken for sequencing was peripheral blood. The receptors come from a woman between 35 and 50 years old who had recovered from COVID-19.

The chain recombines TRBV5-1 with TRBJ2-2; 12 nucleotides agree with TRBD2. The CDR3 is 19 amino acids. Unmatched junction bases numbered 10, after V lost 0 bases and J lost 4 bases. The germline gives CDR1 SGHRS, CDR2 YFSETQ. CDR3 sequence: CASSLGLAGVTGGTGELFF. CDR3 sequence (DNA): TGCGCCAGCAGCTTGGGACTAGCGGGAGTTACGGGAGGCACCGGGGAGCTGTTTTTT.

The chain has TRBV7-3 and TRBJ2-3, with TRBD2 matching 7 bases. CDR1 and CDR2 (germline): SGHTA, FQGTGA. V dropped 2 bases and J dropped 0; count of bases not matched to a gene: 5. This CDR3 spans 16 amino acids. The CDR3 sequence is CASSLGRERSTDTQYF. The DNA of the CDR3 is TGTGCCAGCAGCTTAGGGCGGGAGCGGAGCACAGATACGCAGTATTTT.

CDR3 bases: TGTGCCAGCAGTTCTAGCGGCGAGCAGTACTTC. Translation: CASSSSGEQYF. J is TRBJ2-7 and V is TRBV6-5; 7 nucleotides agree with TRBD2. The CDR3 spans 11 residues. Germline CDR1 and CDR2: MNHEY and SVGAGI. Losses at the gene ends were 4 bases for V and 6 bases for J; bases not matched to a gene: 0.

V is TRBV6-5 and J is TRBJ2-1; TRBD2 matches 12 bases. CDR1 is MNHEY and CDR2 is SVGAGI in the germline V gene. CDR3 length: 16 amino acids. The V segment lost 0 bases and the J segment 8 bases; nucleotides outside the gene matches: 5. CDR3 sequence: CASSYSGTSGLYEQFF. The CDR3 bases are TGTGCCAGCAGTTACTCGGGGACTAGCGGGCTATATGAGCAGTTCTTC.